This T cell receptor beta chain was observed in a study of cytomegalovirus exposure and HLA in healthy donors. The repertoire was sequenced with immunoSEQ multiplex PCR; TCRdb's copy has only in-frame clones and lacks some. The table records some 150,000 clones, approximately 90% of them present only once. Trimming removed 3 bases from V and 4 bases from J; junction bases left unmatched: 5. Germline CDR1 is MGHRA and CDR2 is YSYEKL. CDR3 length equals 15 residues. The TCR sequence derives from a woman aged 30 to 39 in good health and CMV-seropositive. The specimen was PBMCs. The V call is TRBV4-1, the J call TRBJ1-5; 8 positions match TRBD1. CDR3 residues: CASSHGQGGNQPQHF. The CDR3 DNA reads TGCGCCAGCAGCCATGGACAGGGTGGGAATCAGCCCCAGCATTTT.